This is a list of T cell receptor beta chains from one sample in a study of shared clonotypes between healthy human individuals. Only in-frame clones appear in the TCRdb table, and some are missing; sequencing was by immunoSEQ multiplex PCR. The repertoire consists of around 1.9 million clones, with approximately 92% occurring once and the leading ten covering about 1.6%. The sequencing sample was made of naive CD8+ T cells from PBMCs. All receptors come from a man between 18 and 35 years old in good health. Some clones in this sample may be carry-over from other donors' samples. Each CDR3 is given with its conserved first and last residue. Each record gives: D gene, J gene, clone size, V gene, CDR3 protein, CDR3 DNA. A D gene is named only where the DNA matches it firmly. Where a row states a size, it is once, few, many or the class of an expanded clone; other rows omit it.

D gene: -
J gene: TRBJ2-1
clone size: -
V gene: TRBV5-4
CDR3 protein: CASSFGEDEQFF
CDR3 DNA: TGTGCCAGCAGCTTCGGAGAAGATGAGCAGTTCTTC

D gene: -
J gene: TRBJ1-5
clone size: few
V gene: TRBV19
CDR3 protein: CASRTHRTGGPQPQHF
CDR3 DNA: TGTGCCAGTAGGACACACCGGACTGGGGGACCGCAGCCCCAGCATTTT

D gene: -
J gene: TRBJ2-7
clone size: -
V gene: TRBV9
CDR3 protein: CASSVEPSVSFYEQYF
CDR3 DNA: TGTGCCAGCAGCGTGGAACCTAGCGTGTCCTTCTACGAGCAGTACTTC

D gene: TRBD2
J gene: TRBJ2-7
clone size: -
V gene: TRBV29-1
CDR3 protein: CSFSGVSSYEQYF
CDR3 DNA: TGCAGCTTCAGCGGGGTCAGCTCCTACGAGCAGTACTTC

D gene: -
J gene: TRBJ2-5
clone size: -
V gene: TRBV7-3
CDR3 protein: CASGEPVRETQYF
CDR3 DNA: TGTGCCAGCGGAGAACCCGTACGGGAGACCCAGTACTTC

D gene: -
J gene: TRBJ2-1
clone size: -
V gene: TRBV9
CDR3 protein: CASSADNEQFF
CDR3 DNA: TGTGCCAGCAGCGCGGACAATGAGCAGTTCTTC

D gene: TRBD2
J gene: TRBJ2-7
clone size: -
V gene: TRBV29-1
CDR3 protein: CSVETSGMRYEQYF
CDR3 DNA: TGCAGCGTGGAAACTAGCGGGATGAGGTACGAGCAGTACTTC

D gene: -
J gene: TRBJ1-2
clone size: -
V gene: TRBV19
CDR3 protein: CASTSEVANYGYTF
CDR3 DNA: TGTGCCAGTACCTCGGAGGTGGCGAACTATGGCTACACCTTC

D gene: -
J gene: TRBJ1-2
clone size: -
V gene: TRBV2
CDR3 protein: CASSISFPGSNGYTF
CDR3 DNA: TGTGCCAGCAGTATCTCTTTCCCTGGGTCTAATGGCTACACCTTC

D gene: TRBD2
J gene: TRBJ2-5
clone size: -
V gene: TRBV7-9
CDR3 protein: CASSLLAGKIETQYF
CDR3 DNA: TGTGCCAGCAGCTTACTAGCGGGAAAAATAGAGACCCAGTACTTC

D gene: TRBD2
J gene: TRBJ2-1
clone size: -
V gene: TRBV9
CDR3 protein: CASSLLGTSIYNEQFF
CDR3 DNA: TGTGCCAGCAGCCTACTTGGGACTAGCATTTACAATGAGCAGTTCTTC

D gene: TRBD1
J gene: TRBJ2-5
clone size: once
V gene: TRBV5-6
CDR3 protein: CASSTGQGQETQYF
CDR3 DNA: TGTGCCAGCAGCACGGGACAGGGACAAGAGACCCAGTACTTC

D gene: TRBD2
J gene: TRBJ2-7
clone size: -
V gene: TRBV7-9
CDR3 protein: CASSSGLAVYEQYF
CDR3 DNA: TGTGCCAGCAGCTCGGGACTAGCGGTCTACGAGCAGTACTTC

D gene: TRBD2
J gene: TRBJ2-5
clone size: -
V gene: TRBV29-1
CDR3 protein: CSVELTSGSWETQYF
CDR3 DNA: TGCAGCGTTGAACTGACTAGCGGGAGTTGGGAGACCCAGTACTTC

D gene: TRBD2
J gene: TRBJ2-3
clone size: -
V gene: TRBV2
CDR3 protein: CASTEREADTQYF
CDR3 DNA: TGTGCCAGCACGGAGCGGGAGGCAGATACGCAGTATTTT

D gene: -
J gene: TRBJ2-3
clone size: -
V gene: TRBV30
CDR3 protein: CAWSLGTVSTDTQYF
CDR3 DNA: TGTGCCTGGTCCCTAGGCACAGTTAGCACAGATACGCAGTATTTT

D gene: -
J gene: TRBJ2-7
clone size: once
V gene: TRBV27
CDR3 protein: CASSLRGDRWDEQYF
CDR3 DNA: TGTGCCAGCAGTTTAAGGGGAGACAGATGGGACGAGCAGTACTTC

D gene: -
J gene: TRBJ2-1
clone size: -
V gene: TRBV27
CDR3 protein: CASSFHREIGHNEQFF
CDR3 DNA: TGTGCCAGCAGTTTCCACAGGGAAATCGGCCACAATGAGCAGTTCTTC

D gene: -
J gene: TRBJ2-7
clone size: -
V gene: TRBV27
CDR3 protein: CASSFGRSYEQYF
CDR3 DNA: TGTGCCAGCAGTTTCGGGCGGTCCTACGAGCAGTACTTC

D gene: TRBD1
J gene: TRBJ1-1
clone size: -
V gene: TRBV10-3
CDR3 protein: CAISAFLKDRGNTEAFF
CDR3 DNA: TGTGCCATCAGTGCCTTCCTTAAGGACAGGGGAAACACTGAAGCTTTCTTT

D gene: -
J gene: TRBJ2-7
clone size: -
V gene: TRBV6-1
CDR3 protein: CAILLLSEQYF
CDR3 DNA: TGTGCCATCCTACTGTTGAGCGAGCAGTACTTC

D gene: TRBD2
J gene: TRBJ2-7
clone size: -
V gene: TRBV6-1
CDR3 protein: CASSEALLREVYEQYF
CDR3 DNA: TGTGCCAGCAGTGAAGCGCTTTTGCGGGAGGTCTACGAGCAGTACTTC

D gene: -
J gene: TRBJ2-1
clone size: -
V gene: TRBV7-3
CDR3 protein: CASSLGRNEQFF
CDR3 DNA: TGTGCCAGCAGCCTTGGGAGGAATGAGCAGTTCTTC

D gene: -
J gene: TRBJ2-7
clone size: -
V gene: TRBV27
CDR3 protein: CASSVGRSYEQYF
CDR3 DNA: TGTGCCAGCAGTGTTGGACGGAGCTACGAGCAGTACTTC

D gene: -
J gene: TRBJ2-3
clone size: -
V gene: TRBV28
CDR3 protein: CATHITDTQYF
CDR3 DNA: TGTGCCACACACATCACAGATACGCAGTATTTT

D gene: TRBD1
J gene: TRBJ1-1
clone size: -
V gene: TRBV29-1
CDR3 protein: CSVLADRGDTEAFF
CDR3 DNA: TGCAGCGTTTTAGCGGACAGGGGTGACACTGAAGCTTTCTTT

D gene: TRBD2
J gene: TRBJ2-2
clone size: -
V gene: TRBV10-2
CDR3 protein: CASTPREGTGELFF
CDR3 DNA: TGCGCCAGCACACCCCGGGAGGGGACCGGGGAGCTGTTTTTT